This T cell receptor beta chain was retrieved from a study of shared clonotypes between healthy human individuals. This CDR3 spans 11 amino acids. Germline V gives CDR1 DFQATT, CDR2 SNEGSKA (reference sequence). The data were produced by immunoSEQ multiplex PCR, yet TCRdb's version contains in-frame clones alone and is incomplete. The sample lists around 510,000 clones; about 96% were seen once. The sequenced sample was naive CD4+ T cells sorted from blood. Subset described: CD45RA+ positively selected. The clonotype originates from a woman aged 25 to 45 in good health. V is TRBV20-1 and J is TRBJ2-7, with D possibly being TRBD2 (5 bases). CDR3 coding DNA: TGCGGAGGAGGTGATTCTCACGAGCAGTACTTC. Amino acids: CGGGDSHEQYF.